A single sample is the source of the 6 T cell receptor beta chains below, sequenced in a study of PD-1 blockade in mismatch repair-deficient tumors. Assay used: immunoSEQ multiplex PCR; TCRdb lists only in-frame clones, some missing. The sample lists about 84,000 clones; approximately 81% were seen once. Specimen: peripheral blood, collected 12 weeks after starting pembrolizumab. The receptors originated from an adult with mismatch repair-deficient cancer.

This clone was found a few times. The chain employs TRBV9 and TRBJ2-7, with D uncertain. Germline lookup yields CDR1 SGDLS and CDR2 YYNGEE. Trimming took off 0 bases at V and 1 base at J, with 5 bases between the two ends. The CDR3 totals 13 residues. The CDR3 loop reads CASSVGQSYEQYF. The CDR3 region has the DNA TGTGCCAGCAGCGTAGGGCAGTCCTACGAGCAGTACTTC.

V and J are TRBV11-3 and TRBJ1-1, with 7 bases aligning to TRBD1. The CDR3 has 13 amino acids. Trimming cost V 1 base and J 7 bases; bases outside gene matches: 3. Germline V gene lookup returns CDR1 SGHNT and CDR2 YENEEA. The chain's CDR3 is CASSLGGGGEAFF. CDR3 coding DNA: TGTGCCAGCAGCTTAGGAGGGGGCGGTGAAGCTTTCTTT.

V gene TRBV5-4 combines with J gene TRBJ2-7; 14 nucleotides agree with TRBD2. The V segment lost 1 base and the J segment 9 bases; nucleotides outside the gene matches: 3. Germline assignment: CDR1 SGHNT and CDR2 YYREEE (reference sequence). The CDR3 extends over 14 amino acids. The CDR3 sequence: CASSLLGLAGAQYF. For the CDR3, the DNA is TGTGCCAGCAGCTTGTTGGGACTAGCGGGAGCGCAGTACTTC.

This clone was seen more than once but under ten times. The chain combines TRBV7-9 with TRBJ2-7; D perhaps matches TRBD2 (5 bases). Germline lookup yields CDR1 SEHNR and CDR2 FQNEAQ (reference sequence). The V gene lost 6 bases and the J gene lost 3 bases, with 9 bases spanning the gap. The CDR3 runs 12 residues. The CDR3 here is CASSPTSYEQYF. CDR3 DNA sequence: TGTGCCAGCAGTCCTACTAGCTACGAGCAGTACTTC.

The chain carries TRBV6-1 and TRBJ2-3; TRBD2 aligns across 10 bases. The V gene end was trimmed by 4 bases and the J gene end by 1 base; junction bases not matched to a gene: 2. This CDR3 spans 15 amino acids. Germline CDR1 MNHNS, CDR2 SASEGT. This CDR3 is CASSGLAGGTDTQYF. CDR3 in DNA: TGTGCCAGCAGTGGCCTAGCGGGGGGCACAGATACGCAGTATTTT.

The chain recombines TRBV10-1 with TRBJ2-7; no reliable D call. CDR3 length: 14 residues. CDR1 is WNHNN and CDR2 is SYGVQD in the germline V gene (reference sequence). Between the trimmed V and J ends, which lost 5 bases and 3 bases, there was a span of 14 bases. CDR3 residues: CASSTMEGHYEQYF. In DNA form, the CDR3 reads TGCGCCAGCAGTACAATGGAAGGGCACTACGAGCAGTACTTC.